These 2 T cell receptor beta chains came from one sample sequenced in a study of CD8 T cells in Susac syndrome. RNA amounts of roughly 0.5 to 1 ug underwent reverse transcription with random hexamers. TCRdb used MiXCR to reprocess the immunoSEQ multiplex PCR reads, holding one entry per CDR3 protein. The sample lists 80,000 to 90,000 distinct CDR3 sequences, 95% occurring once. The sequencing sample was made of CD8+ T cells from PBMCs. All receptors come from a human donor with Susac syndrome.

The rearrangement links TRBV4-2 to TRBJ2-7, with 10 bases aligning to TRBD2. The length of the CDR3 is 16 residues. Germline CDR1 is LGHNA and CDR2 is YNFKEQ. J lost 3 bases, V lost 1 base, and 6 bases had no gene match. This CDR3 reads CASSQATGTSVYEQYF. The DNA for the CDR3 is TGTGCCAGCAGCCAAGCTACCGGGACTAGCGTCTACGAGCAGTACTTC.

The CDR3 DNA is TGTGCTCAACTCGGGGTAACCGGGGAGCTGTTTTTT. The encoded protein is CAQLGVTGELFF. The rearrangement links TRBV30 to TRBJ2-2, with D tentatively TRBD2 (5 bases). This CDR3 contains 12 residues. CDR1 is GTSNPN, CDR2 SVGIG, per germline (reference sequence).